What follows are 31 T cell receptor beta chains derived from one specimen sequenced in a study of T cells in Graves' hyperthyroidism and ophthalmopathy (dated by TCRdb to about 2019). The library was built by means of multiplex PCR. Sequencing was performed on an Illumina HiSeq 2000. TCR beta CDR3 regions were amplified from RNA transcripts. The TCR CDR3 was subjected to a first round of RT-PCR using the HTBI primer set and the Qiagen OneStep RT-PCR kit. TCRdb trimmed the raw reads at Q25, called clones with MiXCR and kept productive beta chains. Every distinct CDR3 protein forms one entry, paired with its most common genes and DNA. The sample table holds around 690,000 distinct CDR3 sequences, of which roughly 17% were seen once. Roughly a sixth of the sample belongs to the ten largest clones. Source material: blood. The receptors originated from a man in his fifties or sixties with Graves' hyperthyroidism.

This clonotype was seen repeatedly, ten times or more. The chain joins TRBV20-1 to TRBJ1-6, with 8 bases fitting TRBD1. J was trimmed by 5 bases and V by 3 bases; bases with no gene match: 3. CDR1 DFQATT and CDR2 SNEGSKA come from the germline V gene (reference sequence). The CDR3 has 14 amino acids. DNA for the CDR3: TGCAGTGCTAGGTTGGACAGGGATAATTCACCCCTCCACTTT. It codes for CSARLDRDNSPLHF.

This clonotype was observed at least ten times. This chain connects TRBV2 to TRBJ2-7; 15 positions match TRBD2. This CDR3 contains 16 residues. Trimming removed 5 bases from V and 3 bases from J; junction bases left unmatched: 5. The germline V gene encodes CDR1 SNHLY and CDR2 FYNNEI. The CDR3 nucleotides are TGTGCCAGCAGTTGGACTAGCGGGAGGGGGGGCTACGAGCAGTACTTC. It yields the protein CASSWTSGRGGYEQYF.

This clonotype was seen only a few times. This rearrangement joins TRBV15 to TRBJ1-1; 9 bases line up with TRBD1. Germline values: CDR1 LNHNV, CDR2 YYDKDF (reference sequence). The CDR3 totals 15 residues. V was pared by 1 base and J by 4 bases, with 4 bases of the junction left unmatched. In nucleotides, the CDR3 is TGTGCCACCAGCAGAGGCGACAGGGGGAGCACTGAAGCTTTCTTT. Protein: CATSRGDRGSTEAFF.

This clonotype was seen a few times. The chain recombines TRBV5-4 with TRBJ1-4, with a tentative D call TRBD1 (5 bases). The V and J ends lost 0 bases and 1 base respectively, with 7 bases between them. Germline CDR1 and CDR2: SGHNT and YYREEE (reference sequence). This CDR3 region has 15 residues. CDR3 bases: TGTGCCAGCAGCTTGGGGCAGGGAACTAATGAAAAACTGTTTTTT. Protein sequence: CASSLGQGTNEKLFF.

The CDR3 bases are TGTGCCAGCAGTAAGGATCGTAATGAAAAACTGTTTTTT. It is translated as CASSKDRNEKLFF. V gene TRBV28 combines with J gene TRBJ1-4; D not certain. The V end lost 5 bases, the J end lost 4 bases, and 8 bases lay between the germline ends. This CDR3 has 13 amino acids. Germline V gene lookup returns CDR1 MDHEN and CDR2 SYDVKM. Full variable domain (outside the CDR3, taken from reference TRBV28 and TRBJ1-4): DVKVTQSSRYLVKRTGEKVFLECVQDMDHENMFWYRQDPGLGLRLIYFSYDVKMKEKGDIPEGYSVSREKKERFSLILESASTNQTSMYLCASSKDRNEKLFFGSGTQLSVL.

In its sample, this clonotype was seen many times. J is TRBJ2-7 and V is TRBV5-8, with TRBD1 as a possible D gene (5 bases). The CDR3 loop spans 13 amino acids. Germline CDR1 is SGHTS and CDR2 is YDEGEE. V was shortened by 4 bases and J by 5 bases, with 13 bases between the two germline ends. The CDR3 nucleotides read TGTGCCAGCAGCCCAGGACAAGCCCACGAGCAGTACTTC. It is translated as CASSPGQAHEQYF.

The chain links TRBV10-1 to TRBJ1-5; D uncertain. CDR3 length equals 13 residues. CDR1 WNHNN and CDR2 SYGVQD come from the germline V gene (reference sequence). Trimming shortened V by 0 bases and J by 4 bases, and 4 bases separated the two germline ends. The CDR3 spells CASSESDNQPQHF. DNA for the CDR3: TGCGCCAGCAGTGAGTCGGATAATCAGCCCCAGCATTTT.

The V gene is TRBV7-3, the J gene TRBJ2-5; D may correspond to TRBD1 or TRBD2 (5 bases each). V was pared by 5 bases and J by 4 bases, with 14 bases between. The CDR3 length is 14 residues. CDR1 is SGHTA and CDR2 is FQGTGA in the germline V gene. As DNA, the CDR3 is TGTGCCAGCAGCCCCCAGGGAGCCCCAGAGACCCAGTACTTC. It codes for CASSPQGAPETQYF.

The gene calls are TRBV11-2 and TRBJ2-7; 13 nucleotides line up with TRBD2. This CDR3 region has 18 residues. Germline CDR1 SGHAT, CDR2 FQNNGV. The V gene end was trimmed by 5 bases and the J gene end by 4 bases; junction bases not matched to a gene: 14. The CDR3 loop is CASSRSFPRTSGRYEQYF. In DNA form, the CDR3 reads TGTGCCAGCAGCCGATCGTTTCCTAGGACTAGCGGGAGATACGAGCAGTACTTC.

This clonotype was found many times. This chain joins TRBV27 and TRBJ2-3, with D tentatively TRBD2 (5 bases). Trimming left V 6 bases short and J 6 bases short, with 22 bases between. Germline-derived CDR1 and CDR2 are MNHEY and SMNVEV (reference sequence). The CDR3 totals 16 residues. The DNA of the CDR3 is TGTGCCAGCAGCCAACTATCAGGCATTCGAGGGGATACGCAGTATTTT. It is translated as CASSQLSGIRGDTQYF.

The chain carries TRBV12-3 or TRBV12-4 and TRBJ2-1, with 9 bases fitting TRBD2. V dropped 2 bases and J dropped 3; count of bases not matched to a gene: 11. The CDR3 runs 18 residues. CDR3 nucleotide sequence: TGTGCCAGCAGTTTATCTAGCGGGATCTATTCGGGCTACAATGAGCAGTTCTTC. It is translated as CASSLSSGIYSGYNEQFF.

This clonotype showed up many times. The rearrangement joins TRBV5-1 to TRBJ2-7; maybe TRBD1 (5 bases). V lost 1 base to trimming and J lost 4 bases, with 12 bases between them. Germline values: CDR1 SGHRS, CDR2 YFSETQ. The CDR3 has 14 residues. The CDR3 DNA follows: TGCGCCAGCAGCTTGTATCCAGGGTTTTACGAGCAGTACTTC. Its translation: CASSLYPGFYEQYF.

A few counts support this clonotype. This CDR3 is CATEEGGGWLNYGYTF. In nucleotides, the CDR3 is TGTGCCACCGAGGAGGGCGGTGGGTGGCTTAACTATGGCTACACCTTC. V gene TRBV28 combines with J gene TRBJ1-2, with D uncertain. CDR3 length: 16 amino acids. The germline gives CDR1 MDHEN, CDR2 SYDVKM. With 10 bases removed from V and 1 base from J, the gap between germline ends came to 22 bases.

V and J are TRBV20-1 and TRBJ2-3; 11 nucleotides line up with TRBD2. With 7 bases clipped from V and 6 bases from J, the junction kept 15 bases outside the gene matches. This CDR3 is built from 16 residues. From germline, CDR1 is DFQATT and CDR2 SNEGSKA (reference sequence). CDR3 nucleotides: TGCAGTGTTACTACAGGCCTAGCGGGAGGCCCCGATACGCAGTATTTT. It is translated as CSVTTGLAGGPDTQYF.

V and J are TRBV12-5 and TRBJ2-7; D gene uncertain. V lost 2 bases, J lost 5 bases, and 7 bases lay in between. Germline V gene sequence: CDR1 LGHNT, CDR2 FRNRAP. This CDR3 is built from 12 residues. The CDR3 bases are TGTGCTAGTGGTTTGTCATCTCACGAGCAGTACTTC. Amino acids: CASGLSSHEQYF.

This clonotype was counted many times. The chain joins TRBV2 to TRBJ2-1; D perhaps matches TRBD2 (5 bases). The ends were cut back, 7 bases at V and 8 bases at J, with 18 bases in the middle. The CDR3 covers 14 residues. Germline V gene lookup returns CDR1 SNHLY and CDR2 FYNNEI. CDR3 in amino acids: CASMTWEIGDEQFF. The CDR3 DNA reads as TGTGCCAGCATGACGTGGGAGATCGGCGATGAGCAGTTCTTC.

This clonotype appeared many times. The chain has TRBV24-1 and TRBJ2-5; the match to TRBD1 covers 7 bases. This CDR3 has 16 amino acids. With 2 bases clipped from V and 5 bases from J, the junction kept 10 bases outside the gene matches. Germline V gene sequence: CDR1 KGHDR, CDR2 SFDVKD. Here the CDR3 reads CATSDSKWTGGETQYF. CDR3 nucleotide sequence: TGTGCCACCAGTGATTCTAAATGGACAGGTGGGGAGACCCAGTACTTC.

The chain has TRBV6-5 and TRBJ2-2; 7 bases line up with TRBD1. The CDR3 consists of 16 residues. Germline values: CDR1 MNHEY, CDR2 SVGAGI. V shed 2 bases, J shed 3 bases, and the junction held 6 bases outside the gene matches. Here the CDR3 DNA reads TGTGCCAGCAGTTACGAACAGGGGCGGGACACCGGGGAGCTGTTTTTT. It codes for CASSYEQGRDTGELFF.

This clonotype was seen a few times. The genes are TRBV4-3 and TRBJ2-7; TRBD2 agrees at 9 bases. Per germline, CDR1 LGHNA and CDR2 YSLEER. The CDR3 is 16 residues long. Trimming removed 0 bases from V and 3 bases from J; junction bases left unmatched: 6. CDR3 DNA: TGCGCCAGCAGCCAAGATCCGGCTAGCGGGAACTACGAGCAGTACTTC. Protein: CASSQDPASGNYEQYF.

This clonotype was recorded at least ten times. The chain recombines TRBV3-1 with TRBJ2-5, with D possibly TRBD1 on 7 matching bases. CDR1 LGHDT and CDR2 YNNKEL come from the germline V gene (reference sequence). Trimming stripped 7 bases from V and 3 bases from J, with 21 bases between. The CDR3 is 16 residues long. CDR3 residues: CASNSYPGGGKETQYF. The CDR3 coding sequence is TGTGCCAGCAACTCATATCCCGGAGGGGGCAAAGAGACCCAGTACTTC.

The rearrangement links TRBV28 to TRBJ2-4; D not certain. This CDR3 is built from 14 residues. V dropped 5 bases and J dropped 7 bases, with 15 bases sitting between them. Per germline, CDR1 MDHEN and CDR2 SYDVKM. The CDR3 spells CASSLPSTFNIQYF. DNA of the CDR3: TGTGCCAGCAGTCTCCCTTCAACATTTAACATTCAGTACTTC.

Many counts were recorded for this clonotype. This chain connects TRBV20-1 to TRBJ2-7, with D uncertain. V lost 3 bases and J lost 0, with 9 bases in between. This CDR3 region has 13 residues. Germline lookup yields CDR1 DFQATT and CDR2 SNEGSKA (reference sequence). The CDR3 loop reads CSASPRSSYEQYF. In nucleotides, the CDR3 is TGCAGTGCTAGCCCGAGGAGCTCCTACGAGCAGTACTTC.

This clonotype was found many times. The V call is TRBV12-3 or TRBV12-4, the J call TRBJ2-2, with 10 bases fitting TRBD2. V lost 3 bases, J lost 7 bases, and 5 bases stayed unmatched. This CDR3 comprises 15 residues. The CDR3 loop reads CASSFLAGVNGELFF. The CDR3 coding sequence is TGTGCCAGCAGTTTCCTAGCGGGAGTGAACGGGGAGCTGTTTTTT.

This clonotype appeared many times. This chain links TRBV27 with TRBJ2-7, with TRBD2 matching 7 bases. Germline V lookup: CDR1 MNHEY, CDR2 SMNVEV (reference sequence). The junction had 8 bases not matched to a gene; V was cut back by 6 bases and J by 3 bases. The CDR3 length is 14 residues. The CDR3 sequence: CASSPGEGIYEQYF. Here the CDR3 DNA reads TGTGCCAGCAGCCCCGGGGAGGGGATCTACGAGCAGTACTTC.

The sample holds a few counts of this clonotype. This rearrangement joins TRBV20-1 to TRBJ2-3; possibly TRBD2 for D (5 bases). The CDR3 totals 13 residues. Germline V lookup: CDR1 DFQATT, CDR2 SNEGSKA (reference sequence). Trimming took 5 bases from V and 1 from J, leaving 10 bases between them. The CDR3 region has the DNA TGCAGTGCTGGAGGAGTAGGCACAGATACGCAGTATTTT. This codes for CSAGGVGTDTQYF.

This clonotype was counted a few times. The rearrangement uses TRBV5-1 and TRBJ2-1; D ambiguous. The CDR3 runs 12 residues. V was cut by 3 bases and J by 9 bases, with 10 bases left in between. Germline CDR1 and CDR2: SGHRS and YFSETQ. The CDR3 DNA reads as TGCGCCAGCAGCTGGCAGGACGGTGAGCAGTTCTTC. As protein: CASSWQDGEQFF.

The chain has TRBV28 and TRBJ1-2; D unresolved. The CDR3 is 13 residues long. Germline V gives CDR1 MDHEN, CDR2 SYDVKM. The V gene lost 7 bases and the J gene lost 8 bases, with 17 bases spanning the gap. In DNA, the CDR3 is TGTGCCAGCACCTCAGGAGGGTACCTAGGCTACACCTTC. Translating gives CASTSGGYLGYTF.

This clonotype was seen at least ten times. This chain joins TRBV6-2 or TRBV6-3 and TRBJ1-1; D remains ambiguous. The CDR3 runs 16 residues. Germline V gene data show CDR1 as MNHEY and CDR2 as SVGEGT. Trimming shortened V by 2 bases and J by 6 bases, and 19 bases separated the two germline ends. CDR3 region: CASSYPAYGGGAEAFF. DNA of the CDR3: TGTGCCAGCAGTTACCCTGCATACGGAGGTGGGGCTGAAGCTTTCTTT.

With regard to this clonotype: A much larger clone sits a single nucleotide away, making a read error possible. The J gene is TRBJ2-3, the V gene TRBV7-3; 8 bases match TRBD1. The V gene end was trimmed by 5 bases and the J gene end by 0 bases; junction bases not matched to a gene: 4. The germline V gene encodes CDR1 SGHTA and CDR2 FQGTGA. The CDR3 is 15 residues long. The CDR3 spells CASSRTGYSTDTQYF. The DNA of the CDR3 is TGTGCCAGCAGCCGGACAGGGTATAGCACAGATACGCAGTATTTT.

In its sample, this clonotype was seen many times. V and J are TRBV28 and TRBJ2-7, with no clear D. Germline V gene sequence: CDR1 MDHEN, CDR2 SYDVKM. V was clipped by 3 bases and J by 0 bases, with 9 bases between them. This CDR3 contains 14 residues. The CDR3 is CASSFGPISYEQYF. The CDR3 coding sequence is TGTGCCAGCAGTTTTGGGCCGATCTCCTACGAGCAGTACTTC.

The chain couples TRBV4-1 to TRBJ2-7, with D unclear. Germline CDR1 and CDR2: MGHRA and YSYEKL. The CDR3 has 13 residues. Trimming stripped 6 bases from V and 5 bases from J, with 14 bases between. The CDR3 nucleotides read TGCGCCAGCAGAAGTGGGTTTCAGAACGAGCAGTACTTC. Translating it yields CASRSGFQNEQYF.